This T cell receptor (beta chain) derives from a study of OX40 agonist ivuxolimab in advanced cancers. The wider study: Head and neck, renal cell, melanoma or hepatocellular carcinoma were the cancers that dose-escalation patients had. Aged roughly 20 to 85 with a mean of around 60 years, they were 75% to 85% male.

In germline, CDR1 is SEHNR, CDR2 FQNEAQ (reference sequence). The CDR3 spans 15 residues. V was pared by 5 bases and J by 0 bases, with 11 bases between. For this clone: Other DNA sequences from this sample encode an identical CDR3 as well.

Profiled with immunoSEQ multiplex PCR; TCRdb holds only in-frame clones, not every one. This sample carries about 32,000 clones, approximately 90% of them seen once, and the ten largest clones take approximately 26%. The sequencing here drew on CD4+ or CD8+ T cells sorted from blood, taken in a trial of the OX40 agonist ivuxolimab. This clonotype was obtained from an adult with an advanced solid tumor such as melanoma, head and neck, liver or kidney cancer. This chain joins TRBV7-9 and TRBJ2-1; possibly TRBD1 for D (5 bases). CDR3 DNA: TGTGCCAGCAGCCCCAGTGGGGCCTCCTACAATGAGCAGTTCTTC. Translated, it gives CASSPSGASYNEQFF.